Below, 32 T cell receptor beta chains from the same sample are listed, as sequenced in a study of a mutant IDH1 vaccine in newly diagnosed glioma. Noted time point: baseline, week 1 (first vaccination visit). The treatment denotes: pre-vaccination baseline after standard-of-care therapy. Clones were sequenced by immunoSEQ multiplex PCR, and TCRdb holds only the in-frame ones, with some missing. The sample yields tens of thousands of clones, around 85% seen once. The material was PBMCs, obtained from a glioma patient treated with radiotherapy, temozolomide or both. Receptor source: a woman aged 40 to 50 with glioma.

The chain recombines TRBV29-1 with TRBJ1-2; 7 nucleotides line up with TRBD1. The CDR3 extends over 13 amino acids. With V trimmed by 5 bases and J by 5 bases, 8 bases remained unmatched. Germline-derived CDR1 and CDR2 are SQVTM and ANQGSEA. The CDR3 sequence: CSVILTGDYGYTF. The CDR3, as DNA: TGCAGCGTTATCCTAACAGGGGATTATGGCTACACCTTC.

The chain uses TRBV11-2 and TRBJ2-4; D might be TRBD1 (8 bases). Deletions cut 5 bases from V and 2 bases from J, with 16 bases between. The CDR3 has 16 amino acids. Germline V gene data show CDR1 as SGHAT and CDR2 as FQNNGV. The CDR3 sequence: CASSKQGGWTKNIQYF. CDR3 bases: TGTGCCAGCAGCAAACAGGGGGGGTGGACCAAAAACATTCAGTACTTC.

This clone was detected a few times. The genes are TRBV2 and TRBJ2-7; TRBD2 agrees at 8 bases. The CDR3 runs 15 residues. V shed 4 bases, J shed 3 bases, and the junction held 8 bases outside the gene matches. Germline CDR1 and CDR2: SNHLY and FYNNEI. The CDR3: CASSVGGDSIYEQYF. The CDR3 DNA is TGTGCCAGCAGTGTCGGGGGGGATAGCATCTACGAGCAGTACTTC.

The chain is built from TRBV2 and TRBJ2-7, with D uncertain. The germline V and J ends were trimmed by 6 bases and 4 bases, with 7 bases remaining between them. The germline gives CDR1 SNHLY, CDR2 FYNNEI. The CDR3 totals 11 residues. For the CDR3, the DNA is TGTGCCAGCAGGTCAACATACGAGCAGTACTTC. Protein: CASRSTYEQYF.

The chain recombines TRBV15 with TRBJ2-5, with 13 bases identical to TRBD2. V was clipped by 1 base and J by 4 bases; unmatched bases: 6. The CDR3 is 17 amino acids. Germline-derived CDR1 and CDR2 are LNHNV and YYDKDF (reference sequence). CDR3 sequence reads: CATSRGTSGRVRETQYF. CDR3 sequence (DNA): TGTGCCACCAGCAGAGGGACTAGCGGGAGAGTAAGAGAGACCCAGTACTTC.

CDR3 in amino acids: CASSSRLGEGRSNEQFF. The CDR3 DNA reads TGTGCCAGCAGTTCCCGTTTGGGGGAGGGCCGGAGCAATGAGCAGTTCTTC. V usage is TRBV2 and J usage is TRBJ2-1; 7 bases align to TRBD2. The CDR3 loop spans 17 amino acids. Looked up from germline, CDR1 is SNHLY and CDR2 is FYNNEI. V trimming: 5 bases; J trimming: 6 bases; junction bases outside the gene matches: 16.

The chain recombines TRBV5-5 with TRBJ2-5, with TRBD1 matching over 8 bases. The V and J ends lost 2 bases and 1 base, in that order; junction bases with no gene match: 7. The CDR3 is 16 amino acids. Germline lookup yields CDR1 SGHKS and CDR2 YYEKEE (reference sequence). CDR3 in DNA: TGTGCCAGCAGCTTTGGAGTGCAGGGGGCCCAAGAGACCCAGTACTTC. This gives the protein CASSFGVQGAQETQYF. Combining the CDR3 with reference TRBV5-5 and TRBJ2-5 gives the whole variable domain DAGVTQSPTHLIKTRGQQVTLRCSPISGHKSVSWYQQVLGQGPQFIFQYYEKEERGRGNFPDRFSARQFPNYSSELNVNALLLGDSALYLCASSFGVQGAQETQYFGPGTRLLVL.

A single count supports this clone. This chain uses TRBV28 with TRBJ2-1, with D possibly TRBD2 on 6 matching bases. The CDR3 is 13 amino acids. Germline V gives CDR1 MDHEN, CDR2 SYDVKM. Trimming removed 6 bases at V and 10 bases at J, with 16 bases between. CDR3 sequence reads: CASRPRAAGEQFF. The CDR3 nucleotides read TGTGCCAGCAGACCCAGAGCGGCGGGGGAGCAGTTCTTC.

The genes are TRBV7-9 and TRBJ1-6; D call uncertain. The CDR3 runs 15 residues. Germline values: CDR1 SEHNR, CDR2 FQNEAQ (reference sequence). The V end lost 5 bases, the J end lost 6 bases, and 14 bases lay between the germline ends. CDR3 loop: CASSAKQSSNSPLHF. The CDR3 nucleotides are TGTGCCAGCAGCGCAAAGCAGAGTTCTAATTCACCCCTCCACTTT. The whole variable domain, filled in from reference TRBV7-9 and TRBJ1-6, reads DTGVSQNPRHKITKRGQNVTFRCDPISEHNRLYWYRQTLGQGPEFLTYFQNEAQLEKSRLLSDRFSAERPKGSFSTLEIQRTEQGDSAMYLCASSAKQSSNSPLHFGNGTRLTVT.

The V call is TRBV4-1, the J call TRBJ2-4; 12 bases align to TRBD2. The CDR3 has 16 amino acids. Germline CDR1 and CDR2: MGHRA and YSYEKL. V was clipped by 2 bases and J by 7 bases; unmatched bases: 6. This chain's CDR3 is CASSQPTSGSRNIQYF. Here the CDR3 DNA reads TGCGCCAGCAGCCAACCGACTAGCGGGAGTAGGAACATTCAGTACTTC.

The chain links TRBV5-1 to TRBJ2-7; D might be TRBD2 (6 bases). Trimming left V 1 base short and J 5 bases short, with 13 bases between. The CDR3 extends over 14 amino acids. CDR1 and CDR2 from the germline V gene are SGHRS and YFSETQ. The CDR3 protein is CASSLMGLENEQYF. In DNA form, the CDR3 reads TGCGCCAGCAGCTTGATGGGACTTGAGAACGAGCAGTACTTC. Full variable domain (remainder filled in from reference TRBV5-1 and TRBJ2-7): KAGVTQTPRYLIKTRGQQVTLSCSPISGHRSVSWYQQTPGQGLQFLFEYFSETQRNKGNFPGRFSGRQFSNSRSEMNVSTLELGDSALYLCASSLMGLENEQYFGPGTRLTVT.

The rearrangement links TRBV4-2 to TRBJ1-1, with D perhaps matching TRBD1 (5 bases). CDR1 and CDR2 (germline): LGHNA, YNFKEQ. Trimming removed 4 bases at V and 5 bases at J, with 14 bases between. This CDR3 contains 14 residues. The CDR3 DNA follows: TGTGCCAGCAGCCCCACCGCCCCAGGGACTGAAGCTTTCTTT. This encodes CASSPTAPGTEAFF.

The V gene is TRBV18, the J gene TRBJ2-7; no reliable D call. The CDR3 is made up of 12 amino acids. Germline loops: CDR1 KGHSH, CDR2 LQKENI. The ends were cut back, 3 bases at V and 3 bases at J, with 6 bases in the middle. CDR3 residues: CASSPAYYEQYF. In nucleotides, the CDR3 is TGTGCCAGCTCACCGGCTTACTACGAGCAGTACTTC.

This rearrangement joins TRBV18 to TRBJ1-2; D not resolved. Trimming pared 0 bases from V and 3 bases from J, leaving 11 bases between. CDR3 length equals 15 residues. The germline CDR1 and CDR2 sequences are KGHSH and LQKENI. The CDR3 DNA reads as TGTGCCAGCTCACCACCTTCGACTTTTTACTATGGCTACACCTTC. This codes for CASSPPSTFYYGYTF.

The chain combines TRBV25-1 with TRBJ2-1, with no clear D. The V gene lost 4 bases and the J gene lost 2 bases, with 12 bases spanning the gap. In germline, CDR1 is MGHDK, CDR2 SYGVNS. This CDR3 has 15 amino acids. CDR3 DNA sequence: TGTGCCAGCAGTGGGAACCCCCGACCCTACAATGAGCAGTTCTTC. Protein sequence: CASSGNPRPYNEQFF.

This clone appeared once. This chain joins TRBV6-1 and TRBJ2-7; weak D call: TRBD1 (6 bases). Germline V gene data show CDR1 as MNHNS and CDR2 as SASEGT. Between the trimmed V and J ends, which lost 3 bases and 6 bases, there was a span of 9 bases. This CDR3 spans 12 amino acids. In nucleotides, the CDR3 is TGTGCCAGCAGTGAGACAGGTGTCGAGCAGTACTTC. Translation: CASSETGVEQYF.

The sample holds one count of this clone. This chain uses TRBV27 with TRBJ2-3; 12 nucleotides match TRBD2. Trimming cost V 0 bases and J 4 bases; bases outside gene matches: 5. The CDR3 extends over 17 amino acids. Germline V lookup: CDR1 MNHEY, CDR2 SMNVEV (reference sequence). Here the CDR3 reads CASSLSVGLAGPDTQYF. The CDR3 DNA sequence: TGTGCCAGCAGTTTATCGGTTGGACTAGCGGGACCAGATACGCAGTATTTT.

The chain couples TRBV14 to TRBJ2-5; no firm D call. V was clipped by 2 bases and J by 5 bases, with 9 bases between them. Germline V gives CDR1 SGHDN, CDR2 FVKESK. The CDR3 has 13 residues. This CDR3 is CASSQWVSETQYF. The CDR3 DNA sequence: TGTGCCAGCAGCCAATGGGTCTCGGAGACCCAGTACTTC.

The rearrangement joins TRBV10-3 to TRBJ1-1; unclear D gene. The length of the CDR3 is 14 residues. V was pared by 3 bases and J by 5 bases, with 13 bases between. Germline V gene sequence: CDR1 ENHRY, CDR2 SYGVKD. DNA of the CDR3: TGTGCCATCAGTGATGGTACATCGAAGACTGAAGCTTTCTTT. This codes for CAISDGTSKTEAFF.

V usage is TRBV27 and J usage is TRBJ1-1; 9 nucleotides agree with TRBD1. This CDR3 region has 16 residues. Germline lookup yields CDR1 MNHEY and CDR2 SMNVEV (reference sequence). The V and J ends lost 5 bases and 5 bases, in that order; junction bases with no gene match: 12. CDR3 in amino acids: CASSQGQGKSRTEAFF. The DNA of the CDR3 is TGTGCCAGCAGTCAGGGACAGGGTAAAAGTAGAACTGAAGCTTTCTTT.

The chain uses TRBV6-1 and TRBJ2-7; D is unclear. The length of the CDR3 is 14 residues. Germline lookup yields CDR1 MNHNS and CDR2 SASEGT. The V end was cut by 6 bases, the J end by 3 bases, with 15 bases between. CDR3 DNA sequence: TGTGCCAGCAGAGGAATCACAGTTATCTACGAGCAGTACTTC. It codes for CASRGITVIYEQYF.

The rearrangement uses TRBV6-5 and TRBJ2-1; 9 nucleotides line up with TRBD1. This CDR3 has 13 residues. V shed 5 bases and J 7 bases; nucleotides not matched to a gene: 3. Germline lookup yields CDR1 MNHEY and CDR2 SVGAGI. The CDR3 region has the DNA TGTGCCAGCAGTGTGACAGGGGGGAATGAGCAGTTCTTC. As protein: CASSVTGGNEQFF.

The table lists this clone with a few counts. CDR3 loop: CASSLVRTGVAGYTF. For the CDR3, the DNA is TGTGCCAGCAGCTTAGTGCGGACAGGGGTGGCTGGCTACACCTTC. The V gene is TRBV7-9, the J gene TRBJ1-2; 9 nucleotides line up with TRBD1. The CDR3 extends over 15 amino acids. Germline lookup yields CDR1 SEHNR and CDR2 FQNEAQ (reference sequence). Unmatched junction bases numbered 7, after V lost 1 base and J lost 7 bases.

V is TRBV30 and J is TRBJ2-3; D is uncertain. CDR3 size: 12 residues. In germline, CDR1 is GTSNPN, CDR2 SVGIG (reference sequence). V was cut by 2 bases and J by 4 bases, with 7 bases left in between. Here the CDR3 reads CAWSPDADTQYF. The CDR3, as DNA: TGTGCCTGGAGTCCAGATGCAGATACGCAGTATTTT. The full variable domain, with the rest looked up from reference TRBV30 and TRBJ2-3, is SQTIHQWPATLVQPVGSPLSLECTVEGTSNPNLYWYRQAAGRGLQLLFYSVGIGQISSEVPQNLSASRPQDRQFILSSKKLLLSDSGFYLCAWSPDADTQYFGPGTRLTVL.

The J gene is TRBJ2-5, the V gene TRBV19; 7 nucleotides line up with TRBD1. Per germline, CDR1 LNHDA and CDR2 SQIVND (reference sequence). The CDR3 is 16 residues long. With 2 bases clipped from V and 2 bases from J, the junction kept 8 bases outside the gene matches. CDR3 sequence (DNA): TGTGCCAGTAGTATATGGTCAGGGGGTCGGCAAGAGACCCAGTACTTC. Its translation is CASSIWSGGRQETQYF.

CDR3 nucleotide sequence: TGTGCCAGTAGTACAGGGTTGTTGGGAACAGATACGCAGTATTTT. Translated: CASSTGLLGTDTQYF. This chain links TRBV19 with TRBJ2-3, with D tentatively TRBD1 (5 bases). Germline loops: CDR1 LNHDA, CDR2 SQIVND (reference sequence). V lost 4 bases and J lost 3, with 14 bases in between. CDR3 length equals 15 residues.

This rearrangement joins TRBV10-3 to TRBJ1-2, with unresolved D. The germline CDR1 and CDR2 sequences are ENHRY and SYGVKD. The CDR3 is 13 amino acids. V lost 3 bases and J lost 0, with 5 bases in between. CDR3 bases: TGTGCCATCAGTGAATCCGCTAACTATGGCTACACCTTC. It translates to CAISESANYGYTF.

The chain carries TRBV5-1 and TRBJ2-2; 9 bases map to TRBD2. Losses at the gene ends were 6 bases for V and 5 bases for J; bases not matched to a gene: 8. Germline CDR1 SGHRS, CDR2 YFSETQ. The CDR3 has 15 residues. The CDR3 is CASNIERGVTGELFF. The CDR3 DNA is TGCGCCAGCAATATCGAGCGGGGGGTAACCGGGGAGCTGTTTTTT. Variable domain in full (rest from reference TRBV5-1 and TRBJ2-2): KAGVTQTPRYLIKTRGQQVTLSCSPISGHRSVSWYQQTPGQGLQFLFEYFSETQRNKGNFPGRFSGRQFSNSRSEMNVSTLELGDSALYLCASNIERGVTGELFFGEGSRLTVL.

V usage is TRBV11-2 and J usage is TRBJ2-3; 7 bases are shared with TRBD2. Germline V gives CDR1 SGHAT, CDR2 FQNNGV. This CDR3 has 16 amino acids. V lost 1 base and J lost 0; bases outside the gene matches: 4. Here the CDR3 reads CASSLAGGGSTDTQYF. The CDR3 bases are TGTGCCAGCAGCTTAGCTGGGGGGGGAAGCACAGATACGCAGTATTTT.

This sequence joins TRBV19 and TRBJ1-1; 10 bases are shared with TRBD1. In germline, CDR1 is LNHDA, CDR2 SQIVND (reference sequence). The CDR3 extends over 14 amino acids. V was clipped by 5 bases and J by 8 bases; unmatched bases: 8. CDR3 sequence (DNA): TGTGCCAGTAGTCCGGGGACAGGGGTTGGGGAAGCTTTCTTT. This encodes CASSPGTGVGEAFF.

The chain uses TRBV5-1 and TRBJ1-4, with 7 bases lining up with TRBD1. Looked up from germline, CDR1 is SGHRS and CDR2 is YFSETQ. J lost 7 bases, V lost 7 bases, and 10 bases had no gene match. The CDR3 extends over 14 amino acids. This CDR3 reads CASHEGGGGEKLFF. The CDR3 DNA follows: TGCGCCAGCCACGAAGGAGGGGGCGGTGAAAAACTGTTTTTT.

J is TRBJ1-4 and V is TRBV25-1; D not certain. CDR1 is MGHDK, CDR2 SYGVNS, per germline. CDR3 length equals 15 residues. Trimming removed 1 base from V and 5 bases from J, with 11 bases in between. This CDR3 is CASSESRRVNEKLFF. In nucleotides, the CDR3 is TGTGCCAGCAGTGAATCGCGTAGGGTGAATGAAAAACTGTTTTTT.